This T cell receptor beta chain emerged from a study of T-cell reconstitution after alpha-beta-depleted transplantation in children. With regard to this clonotype: The junction differs from germline at one of its ends, possibly a read error.

Construction of the TCRbeta library involved unique molecular identifiers. One entry per CDR3 protein, called by TCRdb with MiXCR from the PCR reads. Of more than 200,000 distinct CDR3 sequences in the sample, approximately 24% were seen once. Germline CDR1 and CDR2: DFQATT and SNEGSKA (reference sequence). The CDR3 runs 12 residues. Material: PBMCs, mostly from graft donor cells, obtained 360 days after TCRalphabeta/CD19-depleted stem cell transplant. The gene calls are TRBV20-1 and TRBJ2-1, with a weak D call TRBD2 (6 bases). This clonotype originated in a female patient between 2 and 15 years old who had a stem cell transplant for congenital amegakaryocytic thrombocytopenia, so the T cells may come from the graft donor. The DNA of the CDR3 is TGCAGTACTAGCTGGGGATACAATGAGCAGTTCTTC. It specifies CSTSWGYNEQFF.